Listed below are T cell receptor beta chains from one sample, sequenced in a study of T-cell memory formation after mild COVID-19. In TCRdb, the 5' RACE reads were re-called with MiXCR into one record per CDR3 protein. The data show approximately 570,000 distinct CDR3 sequences, with roughly 18% seen just once and more than 10% held by the top ten. The sequenced sample was PBMCs or a T cell subset sorted from them (not recorded which). All receptors derive from an adult woman who had mild COVID-19 (a few samples of this study predate the infection). Cell type and time point are not known. Both conserved end residues are part of each CDR3. D genes are given only for firm matches. Rows may omit the clone size; those that give it use once, few, many or a size class.

V gene: TRBV5-1; clone size: few; D gene: TRBD1; J gene: TRBJ1-2; CDR3 protein: CASSLNLVAGGGYGYTF; CDR3 DNA: TGCGCCAGCAGCTTGAATTTGGTCGCAGGGGGCGGCTATGGCTACACCTTC
V gene: TRBV20-1; clone size: few; D gene: -; J gene: TRBJ1-1; CDR3 protein: CSAYGPNTEAFF; CDR3 DNA: TGCAGTGCCTACGGGCCGAACACTGAAGCTTTCTTT
V gene: TRBV12-3/TRBV12-4; clone size: few; D gene: TRBD2; J gene: TRBJ2-3; CDR3 protein: CASSFRLAGPWGGDTQYF; CDR3 DNA: TGTGCCAGCAGTTTTCGGCTAGCGGGACCCTGGGGGGGAGATACGCAGTATTTT
V gene: TRBV20-1; clone size: few; D gene: TRBD2; J gene: TRBJ2-1; CDR3 protein: CSATPATSGYNEQFF; CDR3 DNA: TGCAGTGCCACGCCGGCGACTAGCGGTTACAATGAGCAGTTCTTC
V gene: TRBV5-1; clone size: -; D gene: -; J gene: TRBJ2-7; CDR3 protein: CASSLGVQASQYF; CDR3 DNA: TGCGCCAGCAGCTTGGGTGTTCAGGCGTCGCAGTACTTC
V gene: TRBV6-2/TRBV6-3; clone size: -; D gene: -; J gene: TRBJ2-6; CDR3 protein: CASSSLFPGANVLTF; CDR3 DNA: TGTGCCAGCAGTTCACTCTTTCCTGGGGCCAACGTCCTGACTTTC
V gene: TRBV19; clone size: -; D gene: TRBD1; J gene: TRBJ2-5; CDR3 protein: CASSDYRGQETQYF; CDR3 DNA: TGTGCCAGTAGTGACTACAGGGGGCAAGAGACCCAGTACTTC
V gene: TRBV4-3; clone size: -; D gene: TRBD2; J gene: TRBJ2-1; CDR3 protein: CASSQSFGTSGSPELLRLFF; CDR3 DNA: TGCGCCAGCAGCCAATCTTTTGGGACTAGCGGGAGTCCCGAGCTCCTACGGCTGTTCTTC
V gene: TRBV5-1; clone size: -; D gene: -; J gene: TRBJ2-7; CDR3 protein: CASSIRDGSYEQYF; CDR3 DNA: TGCGCCAGCAGCATCCGGGACGGGAGCTACGAGCAGTACTTC
V gene: TRBV12-3/TRBV12-4; clone size: few; D gene: TRBD1; J gene: TRBJ2-7; CDR3 protein: CASTRTGGPYEQYF; CDR3 DNA: TGTGCCAGCACCAGGACAGGGGGTCCCTACGAGCAGTACTTC
V gene: TRBV9; clone size: -; D gene: -; J gene: TRBJ2-2; CDR3 protein: CASSGPQGRLNTGELFF; CDR3 DNA: TGTGCCAGCAGCGGACCACAGGGTCGACTTAACACCGGGGAGCTGTTTTTT
V gene: TRBV19; clone size: many; D gene: -; J gene: TRBJ1-5; CDR3 protein: CATSPLDSYLRLSNQPQHF; CDR3 DNA: TGTGCCACATCCCCGTTGGACAGCTATCTTCGGCTTAGCAATCAGCCCCAGCATTTT
V gene: TRBV10-3; clone size: -; D gene: TRBD1; J gene: TRBJ1-1; CDR3 protein: CASTTGVNTEAFF; CDR3 DNA: TGTGCCTCAACAACAGGGGTGAACACTGAAGCTTTCTTT
V gene: TRBV7-6; clone size: -; D gene: -; J gene: TRBJ1-1; CDR3 protein: CASSLARGGESSLTEAFF; CDR3 DNA: TGTGCCAGCAGCTTAGCGCGGGGAGGGGAAAGTTCTCTCACTGAAGCTTTCTTT
V gene: TRBV9; clone size: -; D gene: TRBD1; J gene: TRBJ1-6; CDR3 protein: CASSVGDRKNSPLHF; CDR3 DNA: TGTGCCAGCAGCGTAGGGGACAGGAAAAATTCACCCCTCCACTTT
V gene: TRBV15; clone size: few; D gene: -; J gene: TRBJ2-7; CDR3 protein: CATSAGRGAYEQYF; CDR3 DNA: TGTGCCACCAGCGCGGGCAGGGGAGCCTACGAGCAGTACTTC
V gene: TRBV9; clone size: few; D gene: -; J gene: TRBJ2-1; CDR3 protein: CASSGGSEGRTYNEQFF; CDR3 DNA: TGTGCCAGCAGCGGGGGATCGGAGGGCCGGACTTACAATGAGCAGTTCTTC
V gene: TRBV10-3; clone size: -; D gene: TRBD1; J gene: TRBJ2-7; CDR3 protein: CAINAGGTNEQYF; CDR3 DNA: TGTGCCATCAACGCAGGGGGAACGAACGAGCAGTACTTC
V gene: TRBV7-8; clone size: -; D gene: -; J gene: TRBJ2-5; CDR3 protein: CASLKSSWGETQYF; CDR3 DNA: TGTGCCAGCTTAAAGAGCTCCTGGGGGGAGACCCAGTACTTC
V gene: TRBV20-1; clone size: -; D gene: TRBD2; J gene: TRBJ2-3; CDR3 protein: CSAGGLAGEEDTQYF; CDR3 DNA: TGCAGTGCTGGTGGACTAGCGGGAGAGGAAGATACGCAGTATTTT
V gene: TRBV29-1; clone size: -; D gene: TRBD1; J gene: TRBJ2-7; CDR3 protein: CSVEDRQGNRYEQYF; CDR3 DNA: TGCAGCGTTGAAGATCGACAGGGGAATCGGTACGAGCAGTACTTC
V gene: TRBV5-1; clone size: few; D gene: -; J gene: TRBJ2-3; CDR3 protein: CASSLNGGGDTQYF; CDR3 DNA: TGCGCCAGCAGCTTGAATGGAGGGGGCGATACGCAGTATTTT
V gene: TRBV6-2/TRBV6-3; clone size: few; D gene: -; J gene: TRBJ1-1; CDR3 protein: CASSYDLNLRVGAVTEAFF; CDR3 DNA: TGTGCCAGCAGTTACGACCTCAACCTACGGGTCGGGGCGGTCACTGAAGCTTTCTTT
V gene: TRBV28; clone size: -; D gene: -; J gene: TRBJ2-1; CDR3 protein: CASSSRGKEAYNEQFF; CDR3 DNA: TGTGCCAGCAGTTCTCGGGGTAAGGAGGCCTACAATGAGCAGTTCTTC
V gene: TRBV11-2; clone size: -; D gene: TRBD2; J gene: TRBJ2-7; CDR3 protein: CASSSRQSSGGYEQYF; CDR3 DNA: TGTGCCAGCAGCTCAAGGCAATCTAGCGGGGGTTACGAGCAGTACTTC
V gene: TRBV10-2; clone size: -; D gene: -; J gene: TRBJ2-1; CDR3 protein: CASSLPGQPNYNEQFF; CDR3 DNA: TGCGCCAGCAGCTTGCCCGGACAGCCAAACTACAATGAGCAGTTCTTC
V gene: TRBV18; clone size: -; D gene: TRBD1; J gene: TRBJ1-1; CDR3 protein: CASSPTLGQGGEDTEAFF; CDR3 DNA: TGTGCCAGCTCACCCACCTTGGGACAGGGAGGCGAGGACACTGAAGCTTTCTTT
V gene: TRBV20-1; clone size: few; D gene: -; J gene: TRBJ2-3; CDR3 protein: CSAKTDTQYF; CDR3 DNA: TGCAGTGCTAAGACAGATACGCAGTATTTT
V gene: TRBV20-1; clone size: once; D gene: TRBD1; J gene: TRBJ1-2; CDR3 protein: CSATGGEGYTF; CDR3 DNA: TGCAGTGCTACAGGGGGCGAGGGCTACACCTTC
V gene: TRBV29-1; clone size: few; D gene: TRBD2; J gene: TRBJ2-1; CDR3 protein: CSVDGTSGSYNEQFF; CDR3 DNA: TGCAGCGTTGACGGGACTAGCGGCTCCTACAATGAGCAGTTCTTC
V gene: TRBV7-2; clone size: few; D gene: -; J gene: TRBJ2-7; CDR3 protein: CASSLVWGEQYF; CDR3 DNA: TGTGCCAGCAGCTTAGTTTGGGGCGAGCAGTACTTC
V gene: TRBV7-3; clone size: -; D gene: TRBD1; J gene: TRBJ1-6; CDR3 protein: CASSADRAWNSPLHF; CDR3 DNA: TGTGCCAGCAGCGCGGACAGGGCATGGAATTCACCCCTCCACTTT
V gene: TRBV7-2; clone size: few; D gene: -; J gene: TRBJ1-2; CDR3 protein: CASSPQQLNYGYTF; CDR3 DNA: TGTGCCAGCAGCCCCCAACAGCTCAACTATGGCTACACCTTC
V gene: TRBV7-9; clone size: once; D gene: -; J gene: TRBJ2-3; CDR3 protein: CASSSTTSSTDTQYF; CDR3 DNA: TGTGCCAGCAGCTCAACCACCTCTAGCACGGATACGCAGTATTTT
V gene: TRBV6-1; clone size: few; D gene: -; J gene: TRBJ2-3; CDR3 protein: CASSDPGTRHTDTQYF; CDR3 DNA: TGTGCCAGCAGTGACCCGGGAACTAGACACACAGATACGCAGTATTTT
V gene: TRBV12-3/TRBV12-4; clone size: few; D gene: TRBD1; J gene: TRBJ1-1; CDR3 protein: CASSMDRLVGEAFF; CDR3 DNA: TGTGCCAGCAGTATGGACAGGCTAGTCGGTGAAGCTTTCTTT
V gene: TRBV6-6; clone size: -; D gene: -; J gene: TRBJ2-7; CDR3 protein: CASSSENYEQYF; CDR3 DNA: TGTGCCAGCAGTTCGGAAAACTACGAGCAGTACTTC
V gene: TRBV5-1; clone size: -; D gene: -; J gene: TRBJ2-1; CDR3 protein: CASKTDHSYNEQFF; CDR3 DNA: TGCGCCAGCAAAACGGACCACTCCTACAATGAGCAGTTCTTC
V gene: TRBV28; clone size: few; D gene: -; J gene: TRBJ1-2; CDR3 protein: CASSFFPRVIYGYTF; CDR3 DNA: TGTGCCAGCAGTTTCTTTCCCAGGGTAATCTATGGCTACACCTTC
V gene: TRBV6-1; clone size: few; D gene: -; J gene: TRBJ1-5; CDR3 protein: CASSEAWVRNQPQHF; CDR3 DNA: TGTGCCAGCAGTGAAGCATGGGTTAGGAATCAGCCCCAGCATTTT
V gene: TRBV7-8; clone size: few; D gene: -; J gene: TRBJ2-7; CDR3 protein: CASSRVASDEQYF; CDR3 DNA: TGTGCCAGCAGCCGGGTCGCGTCGGACGAGCAGTACTTC
V gene: TRBV7-9; clone size: many; D gene: -; J gene: TRBJ2-2; CDR3 protein: CASSLEAGHANTGELFF; CDR3 DNA: TGTGCCAGCAGCCTTGAGGCGGGACACGCGAACACCGGGGAGCTGTTTTTT
V gene: TRBV9; clone size: few; D gene: TRBD1; J gene: TRBJ2-7; CDR3 protein: CASSELPGQFYEQYF; CDR3 DNA: TGTGCCAGCAGCGAGCTTCCGGGACAGTTCTACGAGCAGTACTTC
V gene: TRBV20-1; clone size: few; D gene: TRBD2; J gene: TRBJ2-5; CDR3 protein: CSARETSGGRRETQYF; CDR3 DNA: TGCAGTGCTAGAGAGACTAGCGGGGGGAGGCGAGAGACCCAGTACTTC
V gene: TRBV12-3/TRBV12-4; clone size: once; D gene: TRBD2; J gene: TRBJ2-3; CDR3 protein: CASSIRLAGVEDTQYF; CDR3 DNA: TGTGCCAGCAGTATTCGACTAGCGGGAGTCGAAGATACGCAGTATTTT
V gene: TRBV2; clone size: many; D gene: -; J gene: TRBJ2-3; CDR3 protein: CASSEGPRGTDTQYF; CDR3 DNA: TGTGCCAGCAGTGAAGGGCCCCGTGGCACAGATACGCAGTATTTT
V gene: TRBV30; clone size: -; D gene: -; J gene: TRBJ2-1; CDR3 protein: CAWGRGGGINEQFF; CDR3 DNA: TGTGCCTGGGGCCGTGGAGGGGGCATAAATGAGCAGTTCTTC
V gene: TRBV7-8; clone size: -; D gene: -; J gene: TRBJ2-6; CDR3 protein: CASSSKVGSGANVLTF; CDR3 DNA: TGTGCCAGCAGCTCTAAGGTGGGGTCGGGGGCCAACGTCCTGACTTTC
V gene: TRBV20-1; clone size: few; D gene: -; J gene: TRBJ1-1; CDR3 protein: CSARDPILVEALF; CDR3 DNA: TGCAGTGCTAGAGATCCAATTTTGGTAGAAGCTCTCTTT
V gene: TRBV5-1; clone size: -; D gene: -; J gene: TRBJ2-2; CDR3 protein: CASRPPRTVELFF; CDR3 DNA: TGCGCCAGCAGACCTCCCAGGACGGTGGAGCTGTTTTTT
V gene: TRBV11-2; clone size: -; D gene: -; J gene: TRBJ2-7; CDR3 protein: CASSLGAAAYEQYF; CDR3 DNA: TGTGCCAGCAGCTTAGGGGCTGCGGCCTACGAGCAGTACTTC
V gene: TRBV2; clone size: few; D gene: -; J gene: TRBJ2-2; CDR3 protein: CASSVQATNTGELFF; CDR3 DNA: TGTGCCAGCAGCGTTCAGGCGACGAACACCGGGGAGCTGTTTTTT
V gene: TRBV12-3/TRBV12-4; clone size: -; D gene: TRBD1; J gene: TRBJ2-6; CDR3 protein: CASSPTGQGIRSGANVLTF; CDR3 DNA: TGTGCCAGCAGTCCCACCGGACAGGGTATCAGGTCTGGGGCCAACGTCCTGACTTTC
V gene: TRBV7-8; clone size: many; D gene: TRBD1; J gene: TRBJ2-5; CDR3 protein: CASREWTGSGGTQYF; CDR3 DNA: TGTGCCAGCAGAGAGTGGACAGGGAGCGGAGGGACCCAGTACTTC
V gene: TRBV7-9; clone size: -; D gene: TRBD2; J gene: TRBJ2-5; CDR3 protein: CASSPHRGLAGGPRETQYF; CDR3 DNA: TGTGCCAGCAGCCCACATCGGGGACTAGCGGGAGGTCCCAGAGAGACCCAGTACTTC
V gene: TRBV2; clone size: -; D gene: -; J gene: TRBJ1-2; CDR3 protein: CASSGAAYGYTF; CDR3 DNA: TGTGCCAGCAGTGGGGCTGCCTATGGCTACACCTTC
V gene: TRBV5-5; clone size: few; D gene: TRBD1; J gene: TRBJ2-7; CDR3 protein: CASSTGTGRYEQYF; CDR3 DNA: TGTGCCAGCAGTACCGGGACAGGCCGCTACGAGCAGTACTTC
V gene: TRBV7-9; clone size: few; D gene: TRBD2; J gene: TRBJ2-7; CDR3 protein: CASSSPGLVGSHEQYF; CDR3 DNA: TGTGCCAGCAGCTCCCCCGGACTAGTAGGGTCCCACGAGCAGTACTTC
V gene: TRBV6-5; clone size: -; D gene: -; J gene: TRBJ1-1; CDR3 protein: CASNSGATEAFF; CDR3 DNA: TGTGCCAGCAACTCCGGCGCCACTGAAGCTTTCTTT
V gene: TRBV19; clone size: few; D gene: -; J gene: TRBJ2-7; CDR3 protein: CASSTEGLPRAQQYF; CDR3 DNA: TGTGCCAGTAGTACCGAGGGCCTTCCACGGGCTCAGCAGTACTTC